Presented here are 20 T cell receptor beta chains from one specimen sequenced in a study of cytomegalovirus exposure and HLA in healthy donors. 60 Vbeta and 13 Jbeta primers were used in PCR. Sequenced by immunoSEQ multiplex PCR; TCRdb stores in-frame clones only, minus some. The repertoire holds about 140,000 clones, with approximately 71% as singletons. Sample: PBMCs. All receptors come from a man between 25 and 39 years old in good health and CMV-seropositive.

This clone was counted a few times. The chain joins TRBV5-1 to TRBJ2-7; TRBD1 matches 12 bases. The V segment lost 4 bases and the J segment 5 bases; nucleotides outside the gene matches: 4. Germline assignment: CDR1 SGHRS and CDR2 YFSETQ. CDR3 size: 14 residues. The CDR3: CASSHGTGGDEQYF. The DNA for the CDR3 is TGCGCCAGCAGCCACGGGACAGGGGGCGACGAGCAGTACTTC.

The chain links TRBV28 to TRBJ1-2; D unresolved. Germline CDR1 and CDR2: MDHEN and SYDVKM. This CDR3 is 13 amino acids long. Trimming stripped 7 bases from V and 4 bases from J, with 13 bases between. CDR3 amino acids: CASTPTPGYGYTF. DNA for the CDR3: TGTGCCAGCACCCCGACGCCGGGCTATGGCTACACCTTC.

This chain connects TRBV2 to TRBJ1-5; no firm D call. Germline assignment: CDR1 SNHLY and CDR2 FYNNEI. This CDR3 has 12 amino acids. The ends were cut back, 6 bases at V and 0 bases at J, with 3 bases in the middle. The CDR3 nucleotides read TGTGCCAGCAGGGCTAGCAATCAGCCCCAGCATTTT. Amino acids: CASRASNQPQHF.

This rearrangement joins TRBV28 to TRBJ1-4, with D perhaps TRBD1 (5 bases). The CDR3 extends over 14 amino acids. V lost 10 bases, J lost 8 bases, and 20 bases lay in between. Germline CDR1 is MDHEN and CDR2 is SYDVKM. The CDR3: CATRGRLLREKLFF. DNA for the CDR3: TGTGCCACCCGGGGGAGGCTTTTACGAGAAAAACTGTTTTTT.

The chain couples TRBV29-1 to TRBJ1-4; 7 bases agree with TRBD1. This CDR3 comprises 12 residues. Germline values: CDR1 SQVTM, CDR2 ANQGSEA. V shed 4 bases, J shed 8 bases, and the junction held 4 bases outside the gene matches. This CDR3 reads CSVARGKEKLFF. The CDR3 region has the DNA TGCAGCGTTGCCAGGGGGAAGGAAAAACTGTTTTTT.

The V call is TRBV28, the J call TRBJ2-1; weak D call: TRBD1 (6 bases). The CDR3 is 17 residues long. Germline-derived CDR1 and CDR2 are MDHEN and SYDVKM. Trimming cost V 2 bases and J 2 bases, with 16 bases left between them. As DNA, the CDR3 is TGTGCCAGCAGTTTAGGGCTTGGACAGAAGCCCTACAATGAGCAGTTCTTC. Its translation: CASSLGLGQKPYNEQFF.

The J gene is TRBJ2-7, the V gene TRBV2, with D hard to call. The CDR3 spans 15 residues. The V gene's germline CDR1 is SNHLY and CDR2 FYNNEI. V was clipped by 2 bases and J by 0 bases, with 11 bases between them. The CDR3 DNA reads TGTGCCAGCAGTGAAATGGCCCTCAGCTCCTACGAGCAGTACTTC. Translating it yields CASSEMALSSYEQYF.

This rearrangement joins TRBV6-1 to TRBJ2-1; possible D gene TRBD2, 5 bases. V lost 6 bases and J lost 4, with 16 bases in between. This CDR3 has 15 amino acids. Germline loops: CDR1 MNHNS, CDR2 SASEGT. CDR3: CASREETALYNEQFF. CDR3 sequence (DNA): TGTGCCAGCAGGGAGGAAACAGCCCTATACAATGAGCAGTTCTTC.

This clone was found a few times. The CDR3 is CASSQEHRTFGWTQYF. The CDR3 DNA is TGTGCCAGCAGCCAAGAACACAGAACCTTCGGATGGACCCAGTACTTC. The chain uses TRBV14 and TRBJ2-5; D is undetermined. The CDR3 extends over 16 amino acids. Germline V gives CDR1 SGHDN, CDR2 FVKESK. The germline V and J ends were trimmed by 0 bases and 7 bases, with 18 bases remaining between them.

The rearrangement uses TRBV5-1 and TRBJ1-1; a possible D gene is TRBD1 (5 bases). CDR3 length: 12 amino acids. Germline V gives CDR1 SGHRS, CDR2 YFSETQ. V was pared by 3 bases and J by 8 bases, with 11 bases between. CDR3 sequence: CASSSQGEEAFF. The CDR3 DNA reads as TGCGCCAGCAGCTCTCAGGGTGAAGAAGCTTTCTTT.

The rearrangement links TRBV2 to TRBJ2-5; possible D gene TRBD1, 6 bases. CDR3 length: 16 residues. CDR1 is SNHLY, CDR2 FYNNEI, per germline. V lost 1 base to trimming and J lost 3 bases, with 15 bases between them. CDR3 sequence: CASSEGFSGEEETQYF. The DNA of the CDR3 is TGTGCCAGCAGTGAAGGTTTTTCAGGGGAAGAAGAGACCCAGTACTTC.

This clone was counted only a few times. V and J are TRBV10-1 and TRBJ2-7; weak D call: TRBD2 (5 bases). The CDR3 loop spans 14 amino acids. The germline V gene has CDR1 WNHNN and CDR2 SYGVQD (reference sequence). V was clipped by 2 bases and J by 5 bases, with 13 bases between them. The CDR3, as DNA: TGCGCCAGCAGTGAGCGGCGGGCTACGGACGAGCAGTACTTC. Translated, it gives CASSERRATDEQYF.

This clone appeared a single time. Other DNA sequences in the same sample also yield this CDR3. This chain connects TRBV5-1 to TRBJ2-2; 10 positions match TRBD1. The CDR3 totals 16 residues. The germline gives CDR1 SGHRS, CDR2 YFSETQ. Trimming at V came to 3 bases and at J to 6 bases, leaving 8 bases not matched to a gene. The CDR3 nucleotides read TGCGCCAGCAGCTCGACCTCCGGGACAGGGGCCGGGGAGCTGTTTTTT. Its translation: CASSSTSGTGAGELFF.

The genes are TRBV7-9 and TRBJ1-1, with TRBD1 as a possible D gene (6 bases). Looked up from germline, CDR1 is SEHNR and CDR2 is FQNEAQ (reference sequence). CDR3 length: 16 residues. Trimming shortened V by 2 bases and J by 3 bases, and 16 bases separated the two germline ends. The CDR3 sequence: CASSLWQGPWDTEAFF. Here the CDR3 DNA reads TGTGCCAGCAGCTTATGGCAGGGGCCATGGGACACTGAAGCTTTCTTT.

This chain uses TRBV5-1 with TRBJ2-1; D perhaps matches TRBD2 (7 bases). The CDR3 covers 15 residues. The germline gives CDR1 SGHRS, CDR2 YFSETQ. V dropped 0 bases and J dropped 7 bases, with 14 bases sitting between them. The CDR3 coding sequence is TGCGCCAGCAGCTTGGTCGCGGAGGGGGGGAATGAGCAGTTCTTC. Translating gives CASSLVAEGGNEQFF. Filled out from reference TRBV5-1 and TRBJ2-1, the complete variable domain reads KAGVTQTPRYLIKTRGQQVTLSCSPISGHRSVSWYQQTPGQGLQFLFEYFSETQRNKGNFPGRFSGRQFSNSRSEMNVSTLELGDSALYLCASSLVAEGGNEQFFGPGTRLTVL.

This clone was counted a single time. The genes are TRBV5-4 and TRBJ2-7; maybe TRBD2 (5 bases). Trimming left V 2 bases short and J 2 bases short, with 14 bases between. Germline V lookup: CDR1 SGHNT, CDR2 YYREEE (reference sequence). There are 15 residues in the CDR3. The CDR3 loop reads CASSLEGRPTYEQYF. As DNA, the CDR3 is TGTGCCAGCAGCTTAGAGGGCAGGCCTACCTACGAGCAGTACTTC.

The genes are TRBV7-9 and TRBJ2-1; 15 nucleotides match TRBD2. The germline CDR1 and CDR2 sequences are SEHNR and FQNEAQ (reference sequence). The CDR3 loop spans 18 amino acids. J was trimmed by 10 bases and V by 5 bases; bases with no gene match: 15. The chain's CDR3 is CASSLYPGGLAGGHEQFF. The CDR3 DNA reads TGTGCCAGCAGCCTTTATCCGGGAGGACTAGCGGGAGGGCACGAGCAGTTCTTC.

CDR3 in amino acids: CASSLYAGVEETQYF. The CDR3 bases are TGTGCCAGCAGCTTATACGCAGGGGTAGAAGAGACCCAGTACTTC. The chain links TRBV7-8 to TRBJ2-5; D perhaps matches TRBD1 (6 bases). The CDR3 has 15 amino acids. Per germline, CDR1 SGHVS and CDR2 FQNEAQ. The V end lost 2 bases, the J end lost 3 bases, and 13 bases lay between the germline ends.

A few counts support this clone. The chain links TRBV19 to TRBJ1-5, with 8 bases fitting TRBD1. The CDR3 length is 13 residues. The V gene end was trimmed by 6 bases and the J gene end by 7 bases; junction bases not matched to a gene: 5. Germline lookup yields CDR1 LNHDA and CDR2 SQIVND (reference sequence). Here the CDR3 reads CASSLQGAQPQHF. Here the CDR3 DNA reads TGTGCCAGTAGCCTTCAGGGGGCGCAGCCCCAGCATTTT.

The genes are TRBV27 and TRBJ2-1, with D possibly TRBD1 on 5 matching bases. This CDR3 is built from 14 residues. Germline V lookup: CDR1 MNHEY, CDR2 SMNVEV (reference sequence). The V end was cut by 6 bases, the J end by 3 bases, with 12 bases between. The CDR3 spells CASSHRQIYNEQFF. The CDR3 DNA reads TGTGCCAGCAGCCATAGACAGATCTACAATGAGCAGTTCTTC.